Shown below are 23 T cell receptor beta chains from a single sample sequenced in a study of cytomegalovirus exposure and HLA in healthy donors. Sequencing was performed with immunoSEQ multiplex PCR; in TCRdb, only in-frame clones are kept and a portion is missing. The sample includes 120,000 or so clones, 86% of them seen just once. Sequencing used PBMCs. Source of these receptors: a man aged 18 to 29 in good health and CMV-seronegative.

J is TRBJ2-5 and V is TRBV6-1; 11 positions agree with TRBD1. V lost 9 bases and J lost 2; bases outside the gene matches: 5. The germline gives CDR1 MNHNS, CDR2 SASEGT. CDR3 length: 14 residues. The CDR3 DNA follows: TGTGCCAGTCGCGGGACAGGGGGGCAAGAGACCCAGTACTTC. It specifies CASRGTGGQETQYF.

This clone showed up just a few times. The gene calls are TRBV4-1 and TRBJ1-1, with TRBD1 matching 10 bases. There are 15 residues in the CDR3. CDR1 and CDR2 from the germline V gene are MGHRA and YSYEKL. V dropped 3 bases and J dropped 7; count of bases not matched to a gene: 8. The CDR3 spells CASSQSGTGVSEAFF. CDR3 coding DNA: TGCGCCAGCAGCCAGAGTGGGACAGGGGTAAGTGAAGCTTTCTTT.

Here the CDR3 reads CASSAGGKLFF. DNA for the CDR3: TGTGCCAGCAGTGCAGGGGGGAAACTGTTTTTT. This sequence joins TRBV6-5 and TRBJ1-4; TRBD1 aligns across 7 bases. The CDR3 spans 11 residues. The germline V gene has CDR1 MNHEY and CDR2 SVGAGI. The V and J ends lost 5 bases and 11 bases, in that order; junction bases with no gene match: 2.

This clone was seen a single time. This chain's CDR3 is CASSVQGQSTDTQYF. The CDR3 DNA follows: TGTGCCAGCAGCGTACAGGGACAGAGCACAGATACGCAGTATTTT. J is TRBJ2-3 and V is TRBV9, with 7 bases fitting TRBD1. This CDR3 contains 15 residues. The germline CDR1 and CDR2 sequences are SGDLS and YYNGEE. The trim removed 1 base at V and 0 bases at J, leaving 2 bases unmatched.

The chain is built from TRBV1 and TRBJ2-1; the listed D gene, TRBD2, was not tested against the DNA. TRBV1 has pseudogene status. This CDR3 is 16 amino acids long. Written as DNA, the CDR3 is TGCACCAGCAGCCCCCGGACTAGCGGGAGGAGCGATGAGCAGTTCTTC. Amino acid sequence: CTSSPRTSGRSDEQFF.

The CDR3 DNA sequence: TGTGCCAGCAGTTTCAATGGGGATGGGAGTGAGCAGTTCTTC. Its protein is CASSFNGDGSEQFF. The chain has TRBV27 and TRBJ2-1, with a possible D match to TRBD2 (5 bases). The germline V and J ends were trimmed by 3 bases and 9 bases, with 15 bases remaining between them. The V gene's germline CDR1 is MNHEY and CDR2 SMNVEV (reference sequence). This CDR3 contains 14 residues.

The V call is TRBV14, the J call TRBJ1-2, with D uncertain. This CDR3 has 13 residues. Trimming took 3 bases from V and 8 from J, leaving 13 bases between them. CDR1 and CDR2 (germline): SGHDN, FVKESK. The CDR3 nucleotides read TGTGCCAGCAGCCATCCCCTCGGAGGCGGCTACACCTTC. As protein: CASSHPLGGGYTF.

The J gene is TRBJ2-2, the V gene TRBV10-3; 7 nucleotides match TRBD1. Germline V lookup: CDR1 ENHRY, CDR2 SYGVKD. The CDR3 runs to 15 residues. The ends lost 6 bases at V and 3 bases at J; junction bases unmatched: 7. This chain's CDR3 is CAISTRGLDTGELFF. CDR3 coding DNA: TGTGCCATCAGCACTAGGGGGCTGGACACCGGGGAGCTGTTTTTT.

V and J are TRBV5-1 and TRBJ2-7; 7 nucleotides line up with TRBD1. The germline gives CDR1 SGHRS, CDR2 YFSETQ. V gave up 0 bases and J gave up 1 base; unmatched junction bases: 4. The CDR3 is made up of 15 amino acids. The CDR3 DNA sequence: TGCGCCAGCAGCTTGGGACAGGGTGAATCCTACGAGCAGTACTTC. It is translated as CASSLGQGESYEQYF.

V gene TRBV10-3 combines with J gene TRBJ1-5; 7 nucleotides line up with TRBD1. Trimming cost V 3 bases and J 3 bases; bases outside gene matches: 5. Germline CDR1 is ENHRY and CDR2 is SYGVKD. This CDR3 has 15 residues. The CDR3 loop is CAISDRTGDNQPQHF. CDR3 sequence (DNA): TGTGCCATCAGTGACCGGACAGGCGACAATCAGCCCCAGCATTTT.

V is TRBV7-9 and J is TRBJ2-7; possible D gene TRBD2, 5 bases. V was cut by 10 bases and J by 4 bases, with 17 bases left in between. CDR1 is SEHNR and CDR2 is FQNEAQ in the germline V gene (reference sequence). CDR3 size: 13 residues. Here the CDR3 DNA reads TGTGCCACCGAATCGGACTCGTGGTACGAGCAGTACTTC. Its translation is CATESDSWYEQYF.

The CDR3 loop reads CASSVGRTSYEQYF. CDR3 bases: TGTGCCAGCAGCGTAGGAAGGACTTCGTACGAGCAGTACTTC. The J gene is TRBJ2-7, the V gene TRBV9; possibly TRBD2 for D (5 bases). CDR1 is SGDLS and CDR2 is YYNGEE in the germline V gene. The CDR3 extends over 14 amino acids. Trimming shortened V by 0 bases and J by 4 bases, and 11 bases separated the two germline ends. The complete variable domain, with remaining parts taken from reference TRBV9 and TRBJ2-7, reads DSGVTQTPKHLITATGQRVTLRCSPRSGDLSVYWYQQSLDQGLQFLIQYYNGEERAKGNILERFSAQQFPDLHSELNLSSLELGDSALYFCASSVGRTSYEQYFGPGTRLTVT.

The J gene is TRBJ2-7, the V gene TRBV27; TRBD2 matches at 11 bases. This CDR3 is built from 17 residues. The J segment lost 4 bases and the V segment lost 3 bases, leaving 11 bases of the junction unmatched. Germline V CDR1 and CDR2: MNHEY, SMNVEV (reference sequence). The CDR3 DNA reads as TGTGCCAGCAGTTTGCAAAAACTAGCGGGGGACGCTTACGAGCAGTACTTC. This sequence encodes CASSLQKLAGDAYEQYF.

The chain links TRBV7-9 to TRBJ2-3, with TRBD2 identical over 10 bases. V gave up 4 bases and J gave up 0 bases; unmatched junction bases: 7. Germline assignment: CDR1 SEHNR and CDR2 FQNEAQ (reference sequence). The CDR3 is 17 residues long. In nucleotides, the CDR3 is TGTGCCAGCAGCTATAGCGGGGGGCTAGCTAGCACAGATACGCAGTATTTT. Protein product: CASSYSGGLASTDTQYF.

The chain employs TRBV30 and TRBJ2-3, with a possible D match to TRBD2 (6 bases). Trimming removed 2 bases at V and 2 bases at J, with 14 bases between. Germline V lookup: CDR1 GTSNPN, CDR2 SVGIG (reference sequence). The CDR3 totals 15 residues. This chain's CDR3 is CAWSWGEGLTDTQYF. Here the CDR3 DNA reads TGTGCCTGGAGTTGGGGCGAGGGACTCACAGATACGCAGTATTTT.

The J gene is TRBJ2-1, the V gene TRBV6-6, with 10 bases matching TRBD2. The CDR3 is 13 residues long. Germline V gene lookup returns CDR1 MNHNY and CDR2 SVGAGI (reference sequence). J gave up 8 bases and V 8 bases, and 6 bases lay outside the gene matches. CDR3 in amino acids: CASGKAGGHEQFF. Here the CDR3 DNA reads TGTGCCAGCGGAAAAGCGGGGGGGCATGAGCAGTTCTTC.

Note on this clone: Other DNA sequences in this specimen translate into the identical CDR3. V usage is TRBV5-6 and J usage is TRBJ1-3; D is possibly TRBD1 (5 bases). CDR1 and CDR2 (germline): SGHDT, YYEEEE. This CDR3 contains 15 residues. The germline V and J ends were trimmed by 0 bases and 0 bases, with 7 bases remaining between them. The CDR3 nucleotides read TGTGCCAGCAGCTTGGGACAGAGCTCTGGAAACACCATATATTTT. It translates to CASSLGQSSGNTIYF.

The rearrangement joins TRBV15 to TRBJ2-7, with D perhaps matching TRBD1 (5 bases). The CDR3 has 15 residues. Germline CDR1 and CDR2: LNHNV and YYDKDF (reference sequence). Trimming left V 3 bases short and J 1 base short, with 13 bases between. CDR3 amino acids: CATSSGALPSYEQYF. The DNA for the CDR3 is TGTGCCACCAGCAGTGGGGCACTCCCTTCCTACGAGCAGTACTTC.

For the CDR3, the DNA is TGTGCCTGGGGATCATACAGTAACACTGAAGCTTTCTTT. Translating gives CAWGSYSNTEAFF. V gene TRBV30 combines with J gene TRBJ1-1, with unresolved D. V shed 5 bases and J shed 2 bases, with 12 bases lying between them. The V gene's germline CDR1 is GTSNPN and CDR2 SVGIG (reference sequence). The CDR3 contains 13 residues.

This chain uses TRBV30 with TRBJ1-1, with a possible D match to TRBD1 (5 bases). The CDR3 totals 12 residues. The germline gives CDR1 GTSNPN, CDR2 SVGIG (reference sequence). The V end lost 5 bases, the J end lost 5 bases, and 12 bases lay between the germline ends. The CDR3 DNA reads TGTGCCTGGGATGGAGGGGAAACTGAAGCTTTCTTT. Translated, it gives CAWDGGETEAFF.

This clone was recorded a few times. The chain links TRBV6-1 to TRBJ1-2; D is undetermined. Germline V CDR1 and CDR2: MNHNS, SASEGT. The CDR3 spans 12 residues. Trimming removed 3 bases from V and 8 bases from J, with 10 bases in between. The CDR3 protein is CASSDLRGGYTF. Here the CDR3 DNA reads TGTGCCAGCAGTGATCTCAGAGGGGGCTACACCTTC.

V is TRBV30 and J is TRBJ2-1; TRBD2 is a possible D gene (6 bases). From germline, CDR1 is GTSNPN and CDR2 SVGIG (reference sequence). Trimming left V 2 bases short and J 2 bases short, with 10 bases between. The CDR3 consists of 14 residues. The CDR3: CAWSRIAAYNEQFF. Written as DNA, the CDR3 is TGTGCCTGGAGTAGGATAGCGGCCTACAATGAGCAGTTCTTC.

The chain combines TRBV30 with TRBJ2-7; tentatively, D is TRBD1 (6 bases). V lost 2 bases and J lost 4, with 9 bases in between. Germline V gene data show CDR1 as GTSNPN and CDR2 as SVGIG (reference sequence). The CDR3 totals 12 residues. The CDR3 sequence: CAWSLQGYEQYF. The CDR3 nucleotides read TGTGCCTGGAGTTTACAGGGTTACGAGCAGTACTTC.